The TCR beta chain described here comes from a study of HIV-infected patients and healthy controls. The repertoire came from unfractionated whole blood and reflected all unsorted peripheral T cells. Around 530 ng RNA was reverse transcribed with alpha and beta constant-region primers. Separate chain-specific third strand synthesis with multiplexing indices produced the alpha and beta libraries. From the 5' RACE reads, TCRdb called clonotypes with MiXCR, one entry per CDR3 protein. The profile shows 15,000 to 20,000 distinct CDR3 sequences, less than 15% of them singletons. In its sample, this clonotype was seen many times. The antigen remains undetermined. This CDR3 contains 16 residues. Germline loops: CDR1 SGHVS, CDR2 FNYEAQ. With 2 bases removed from V and 2 bases from J, the gap between germline ends came to 13 bases. Findings and caveats of the study: Unequal distinct sequence numbers between patients and controls complicated comparisons.

The origin of this receptor is an adult in good health. Sequencing was carried out using blood. J is TRBJ1-5 and V is TRBV7-6; D not certain. The CDR3 sequence is CASSLSGPFGNQPQHF. CDR3 in DNA: TGTGCCAGCAGCTTATCCGGGCCTTTCGGCAATCAGCCCCAGCATTTT.